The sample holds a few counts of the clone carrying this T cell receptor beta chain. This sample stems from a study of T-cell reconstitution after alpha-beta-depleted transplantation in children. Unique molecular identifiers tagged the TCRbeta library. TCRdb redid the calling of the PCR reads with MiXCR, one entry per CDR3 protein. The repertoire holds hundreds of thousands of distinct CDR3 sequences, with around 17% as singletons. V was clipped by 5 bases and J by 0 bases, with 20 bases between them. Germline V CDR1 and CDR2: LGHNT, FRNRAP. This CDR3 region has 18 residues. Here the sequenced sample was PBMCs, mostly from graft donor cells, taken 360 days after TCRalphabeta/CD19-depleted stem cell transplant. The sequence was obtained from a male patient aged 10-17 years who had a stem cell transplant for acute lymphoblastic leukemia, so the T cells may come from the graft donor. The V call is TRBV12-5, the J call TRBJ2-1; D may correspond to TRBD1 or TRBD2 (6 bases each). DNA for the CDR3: TGTGCTAGTGGTGTTGGGGGGCTCGGATCAAGCTCCTACAATGAGCAGTTCTTC. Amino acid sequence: CASGVGGLGSSSYNEQFF.